This T cell receptor beta chain was sequenced for a study of regulatory T cells in long-lasting Graves disease. This clonotype showed up many times. Antigen: not known. Regarding the study as a whole: TRBV28, TRBJ1-2 and TRBJ2-5 were segments that persistent disease favored.

According to the study, TCR beta libraries were built with iRepertoire HTBI primers and CDR3-region Arm-PCR. TCRdb passed the multiplex PCR reads through MiXCR, listing each CDR3 protein once. The sample includes some 500,000 distinct CDR3 sequences, about 14% of them seen just once. Time point noted: newly diagnosed GD, antithyroid drugs for less than 3 months. RNA isolated from PBMCs was used to make the TCR library. Xi'an, China, was home to the endocrinology department that provided patients. The CDR3 loop spans 11 amino acids. Germline lookup yields CDR1 SQVTM and CDR2 ANQGSEA. The V and J ends lost 5 bases and 4 bases respectively, with 7 bases between them. The data were also submitted as part of a second study, on T cells in Graves' hyperthyroidism and ophthalmopathy.

This chain joins TRBV29-1 and TRBJ2-3; tentative D call: TRBD1 (5 bases). The sequence derives from a man younger than 45 with Graves disease. The sample here was peripheral blood mononuclear cells (PBMCs), taken at new diagnosis, from a patient treated with antithyroid drugs. The CDR3 region is CSVPRADTQYF. As DNA, the CDR3 is TGCAGCGTTCCCAGGGCAGATACGCAGTATTTT.